This TCR beta chain was found in a study of cytomegalovirus exposure and HLA in healthy donors. On the study more broadly: Around 180 million T cells yielded some 100 million unique TCR beta sequences, as an earlier analysis found. Study-wide results and limits: In presence/absence analyses, roughly uniform sequencing depth across donors was assumed. In an earlier analysis, in 587 donors, most V segments appeared productive either ~90% or ~30% of the time. Later on, an analysis tied under 20,000 TCR beta sequences to HLA alleles at 0.05 false discovery rate.

The primer mix had 60 Vbeta and 13 Jbeta primers. Some clones are missing from TCRdb's copy, which holds only in-frame ones; the method was immunoSEQ multiplex PCR. The sample includes around 190,000 clones, around 81% of them seen just once. Per germline, CDR1 ENHRY and CDR2 SYGVKD. The CDR3 is 16 residues long. Germline trimming cut 2 bases from V and 7 bases from J; bases unmatched to any gene: 10. Points on this clone: Antigen unknown.

The specimen sequenced was PBMCs. The TCR comes from a man younger than 35 in good health and CMV-seronegative. The V call is TRBV10-3, the J call TRBJ1-4; 7 nucleotides match TRBD1. The CDR3, as DNA: TGTGCCATCAGTGAGACCCTACAGGGGAAAACTGAAAAACTGTTTTTT. Translating it yields CAISETLQGKTEKLFF.